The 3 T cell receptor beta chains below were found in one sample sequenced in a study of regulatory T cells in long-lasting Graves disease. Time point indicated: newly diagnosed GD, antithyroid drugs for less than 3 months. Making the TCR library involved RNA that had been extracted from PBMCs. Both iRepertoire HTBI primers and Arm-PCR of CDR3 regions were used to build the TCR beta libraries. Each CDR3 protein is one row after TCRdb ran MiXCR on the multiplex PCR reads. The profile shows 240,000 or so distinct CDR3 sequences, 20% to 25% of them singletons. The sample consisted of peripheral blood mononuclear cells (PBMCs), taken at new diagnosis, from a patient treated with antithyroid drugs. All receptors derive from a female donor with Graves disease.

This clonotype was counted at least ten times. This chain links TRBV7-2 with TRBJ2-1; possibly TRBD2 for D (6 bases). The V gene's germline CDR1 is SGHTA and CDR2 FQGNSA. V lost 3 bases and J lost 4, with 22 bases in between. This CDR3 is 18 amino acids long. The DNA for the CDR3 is TGTGCCAGCAGCTTCGGAGGTAGCGGCCATCCGAGGTACAATGAGCAGTTCTTC. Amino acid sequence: CASSFGGSGHPRYNEQFF.

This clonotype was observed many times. CDR3 region: CSARDPTSGGPPDTQYF. CDR3 coding DNA: TGCAGTGCTAGAGACCCCACTAGCGGGGGGCCCCCAGATACGCAGTATTTT. The chain combines TRBV20-1 with TRBJ2-3; 12 bases are a match to TRBD2. V gave up 0 bases and J gave up 4 bases; unmatched junction bases: 8. The CDR3 is made up of 17 amino acids. Germline V gene sequence: CDR1 DFQATT, CDR2 SNEGSKA (reference sequence).

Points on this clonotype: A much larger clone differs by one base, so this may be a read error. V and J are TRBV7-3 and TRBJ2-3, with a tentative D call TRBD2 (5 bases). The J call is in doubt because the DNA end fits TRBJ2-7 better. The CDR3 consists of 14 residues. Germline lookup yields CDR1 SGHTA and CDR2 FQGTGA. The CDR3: CASSLTPGSNEQYF. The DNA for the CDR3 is TGTGCCAGCAGCTTAACACCGGGATCGAATGAGCAGTACTTC.